This T cell receptor (beta chain) was captured by sequencing in a study of blood T cell repertoires in COVID-19. Whole-study context: COVID-19 samples, acute and convalescent, were from the United States, Italy and Spain. The cDNA or gDNA used as material had been derived from T cells, B-cell-depleted T cells, or PBMCs.

The junction had 4 bases not matched to a gene; V was cut back by 3 bases and J by 5 bases. The CDR3 is 14 amino acids. Germline V gene sequence: CDR1 KGHSH, CDR2 LQKENI. Assay: immunoSEQ multiplex PCR; the TCRdb copy retains only in-frame clones and omits some. The sample includes roughly 230,000 clones, about 85% seen only once; the top ten take 1.7%. This chain connects TRBV18 to TRBJ1-1, with 9 bases fitting TRBD1. This receptor was identified in a man between 65 and 80 years old with acute or convalescent COVID-19. The specimen sequenced was peripheral blood. CDR3 sequence reads: CASSPWTGETEAFF. In DNA, the CDR3 is TGTGCCAGCTCACCGTGGACAGGGGAGACTGAAGCTTTCTTT.